Listed here are 9 T cell receptor beta chains from one sample, sequenced in a study of blood T cell repertoires in COVID-19. Only in-frame clones appear in the TCRdb table, and some are missing; sequencing was by immunoSEQ multiplex PCR. The sample lists just under 250,000 clones; approximately 83% were seen once. The sequenced sample was peripheral blood. These receptors were collected from a young woman who had recovered from COVID-19.

V is TRBV19 and J is TRBJ1-1, with 7 bases aligning to TRBD1. The CDR3 spans 15 residues. The V and J ends lost 4 bases and 6 bases, in that order; junction bases with no gene match: 11. The V gene's germline CDR1 is LNHDA and CDR2 SQIVND (reference sequence). The CDR3 region has the DNA TGTGCCAGTAGTACCCCTCGGACAGGTTGGTCTGAAGCTTTCTTT. It specifies CASSTPRTGWSEAFF.

V is TRBV29-1 and J is TRBJ2-3; 7 bases map to TRBD1. Trimming took 2 bases from V and 7 from J; bases not matched to a gene: 9. CDR3 size: 14 residues. The germline gives CDR1 SQVTM, CDR2 ANQGSEA. In nucleotides, the CDR3 is TGCAGCGTTGAAACGGGACAGCGAAGAAATACGCAGTATTTT. It yields the protein CSVETGQRRNTQYF.

The chain recombines TRBV18 with TRBJ1-1; 9 nucleotides line up with TRBD1. J was trimmed by 5 bases and V by 1 base; bases with no gene match: 11. Germline CDR1 KGHSH, CDR2 LQKENI. This CDR3 comprises 17 residues. DNA of the CDR3: TGTGCCAGCTCACCACTGCCCGACTGGACAGGGGAAACTGAAGCTTTCTTT. This gives the protein CASSPLPDWTGETEAFF.

The chain carries TRBV5-1 and TRBJ2-7, with D perhaps TRBD1 (5 bases). CDR1 SGHRS and CDR2 YFSETQ come from the germline V gene. The V gene lost 3 bases and the J gene lost 2 bases, with 9 bases spanning the gap. This CDR3 region has 13 residues. This chain's CDR3 is CASSSPGTYEQYF. CDR3 DNA: TGCGCCAGCAGCTCCCCAGGGACCTACGAGCAGTACTTC.

The chain combines TRBV9 with TRBJ2-7, with D possibly matching TRBD2 (7 bases). Germline CDR1 reads SGDLS; CDR2 reads YYNGEE. CDR3 length: 14 residues. Trimming left V 1 base short and J 7 bases short, with 15 bases between. The CDR3 region has the DNA TGTGCCAGCAGCGTATCCCCGGGGGGCATGGAGCAGTACTTC. The encoded protein is CASSVSPGGMEQYF.

The chain uses TRBV15 and TRBJ1-1; TRBD1 might be the D (5 bases). The V gene lost 6 bases and the J gene lost 5 bases, with 16 bases spanning the gap. CDR1 is LNHNV and CDR2 is YYDKDF in the germline V gene (reference sequence). This CDR3 is 14 amino acids long. This CDR3 is CATRRGLGGTEAFF. CDR3 in DNA: TGTGCCACCAGGAGGGGACTCGGGGGGACTGAAGCTTTCTTT.

The chain links TRBV2 to TRBJ2-3, with TRBD2 identical over 12 bases. The CDR3 runs 16 residues. The V and J ends lost 6 bases and 10 bases, in that order; junction bases with no gene match: 14. In germline, CDR1 is SNHLY, CDR2 FYNNEI. CDR3 sequence: CASRRLAGVSTGAQYF. The CDR3 region has the DNA TGTGCCAGCAGGCGACTAGCGGGGGTTTCGACAGGTGCGCAGTATTTT.

The rearrangement uses TRBV5-1 and TRBJ1-6; tentative D call: TRBD1 (6 bases). Per the germline V gene, CDR1 is SGHRS and CDR2 is YFSETQ. The CDR3 has 14 amino acids. V lost 4 bases, J lost 7 bases, and 12 bases lay in between. CDR3 in DNA: TGCGCCAGCAGCCCGGGGACATCGAATTCACCCCTCCACTTT. It is translated as CASSPGTSNSPLHF.

J is TRBJ2-3 and V is TRBV2; perhaps TRBD1 as D (5 bases). The CDR3 length is 14 residues. Trimming took 10 bases from V and 5 from J, leaving 19 bases between them. From germline, CDR1 is SNHLY and CDR2 FYNNEI. For the CDR3, the DNA is TGTGCCACCAATTTCTTTGGGGCAAGAGATACGCAGTATTTT. Translating it yields CATNFFGARDTQYF.